The 13 T cell receptor beta chains reported below all come from one sample, sequenced in a study of breast tumors, draining lymph nodes, adjacent tissues. One entry per CDR3 protein, called by TCRdb with MiXCR from the multiplex PCR reads. The data contain 10,000 to 15,000 distinct CDR3 sequences, roughly 34% of them singletons. The sequencing input was breast tumor tissue. The receptor source for this set is a female donor with breast cancer. Some clones in this sample may be carry-over from other donors' samples.

This clonotype was picked up many times. The chain joins TRBV3-1 to TRBJ2-7, with 9 nucleotides matching TRBD1. J lost 5 bases, V lost 6 bases, and 14 bases had no gene match. CDR1 is LGHDT and CDR2 is YNNKEL in the germline V gene (reference sequence). This CDR3 spans 16 amino acids. CDR3 coding DNA: TGTGCCAGCAGTGACACCGCGGGACAGGGCTATAACGAGCAGTACTTC. Translation gives CASSDTAGQGYNEQYF.

The V gene is TRBV7-3, the J gene TRBJ2-3; D is uncertain. Germline CDR1 is SGHTA and CDR2 is FQGTGA. Trimming removed 5 bases from V and 11 bases from J, with 23 bases in between. CDR3 length equals 15 residues. CDR3 protein: CASSPPGTAAEMQYF. Here the CDR3 DNA reads TGTGCCAGCAGCCCCCCAGGTACAGCTGCGGAGATGCAGTATTTT.

The gene calls are TRBV15 and TRBJ2-7; TRBD1 might be the D (7 bases). This CDR3 spans 13 amino acids. Per the germline V gene, CDR1 is LNHNV and CDR2 is YYDKDF (reference sequence). The V and J ends lost 2 bases and 3 bases respectively, with 8 bases between them. CDR3 sequence: CATSRQGGYEQYF. The CDR3 DNA sequence: TGTGCCACCAGCAGACAGGGGGGCTACGAGCAGTACTTC. Variable domain in full (rest from reference TRBV15 and TRBJ2-7): DAMVIQNPRYQVTQFGKPVTLSCSQTLNHNVMYWYQQKSSQAPKLLFHYYDKDFNNEADTPDNFQSRRPNTSFCFLDIRSPGLGDTAMYLCATSRQGGYEQYFGPGTRLTVT.

CDR3 loop: CASSSRLPTYTGELFF. CDR3 sequence (DNA): TGTGCCAGCAGCTCCCGACTCCCAACTTACACCGGGGAGCTGTTTTTT. The J gene is TRBJ2-2, the V gene TRBV5-6, with unresolved D. Germline CDR1 and CDR2: SGHDT and YYEEEE. The CDR3 consists of 16 residues. Deletions cut 3 bases from V and 3 bases from J, with 15 bases between.

This clonotype has at least ten counts. The chain couples TRBV7-6 to TRBJ2-7; D gene uncertain. CDR3 size: 13 residues. V shed 6 bases and J shed 4 bases, with 13 bases lying between them. Germline V lookup: CDR1 SGHVS, CDR2 FNYEAQ. CDR3 sequence reads: CASSIGPYYEQYF. The CDR3 DNA sequence: TGTGCCAGCAGTATCGGACCTTATTACGAGCAGTACTTC.

The chain combines TRBV2 with TRBJ2-1; D gene unclear. Germline assignment: CDR1 SNHLY and CDR2 FYNNEI. This CDR3 has 10 amino acids. Trimming shortened V by 7 bases and J by 9 bases, and 7 bases separated the two germline ends. CDR3 amino acids: CASMIFEQFF. DNA for the CDR3: TGTGCCAGCATGATTTTTGAGCAGTTCTTC.

This chain links TRBV5-1 with TRBJ1-2; TRBD1 matches 8 bases. The ends lost 4 bases at V and 8 bases at J; junction bases unmatched: 7. Germline V gene data show CDR1 as SGHRS and CDR2 as YFSETQ. The CDR3 runs 13 residues. CDR3 bases: TGCGCCAGCAGCCTAGGACAGGGCTGGGGCTACACCTTC. Its protein product is CASSLGQGWGYTF.

In its sample, this clonotype is medium-sized. This chain connects TRBV2 to TRBJ2-7; D call uncertain. This CDR3 region has 12 residues. V was cut by 2 bases and J by 6 bases, with 8 bases left in between. Germline V lookup: CDR1 SNHLY, CDR2 FYNNEI. CDR3 in amino acids: CASSEPPREQYF. As DNA, the CDR3 is TGTGCCAGCAGTGAACCACCTCGCGAGCAGTACTTC.

This clonotype was seen ten or more times. The CDR3 loop reads CASSLKGSRQGSGNTIYF. DNA for the CDR3: TGTGCCAGCAGCTTGAAGGGCTCCCGACAGGGCTCTGGAAACACCATATATTTT. The chain joins TRBV5-8 to TRBJ1-3, with 7 bases identical to TRBD1. V shed 1 base and J 0 bases; nucleotides not matched to a gene: 10. The CDR3 totals 18 residues. CDR1 and CDR2 from the germline V gene are SGHTS and YDEGEE.

This clonotype has ten or more counts. The chain has TRBV2 and TRBJ2-4; 7 nucleotides line up with TRBD2. The V gene's germline CDR1 is SNHLY and CDR2 FYNNEI. CDR3 length: 15 amino acids. J was trimmed by 4 bases and V by 2 bases; bases with no gene match: 5. CDR3 sequence (DNA): TGTGCCAGCAGTGAAAGTGGGACTACAAAAAACATTCAGTACTTC. Translation gives CASSESGTTKNIQYF. Full variable domain (outside the CDR3, taken from reference TRBV2 and TRBJ2-4): EPEVTQTPSHQVTQMGQEVILRCVPISNHLYFYWYRQILGQKVEFLVSFYNNEISEKSEIFDDQFSVERPDGSNFTLKIRSTKLEDSAMYFCASSESGTTKNIQYFGAGTRLSVL.

In the case of this clonotype: One end of the junction is discordant with germline, which a read error may explain. The chain has TRBV7-9 and TRBJ2-5; D is uncertain. The CDR3 length is 15 residues. Germline V CDR1 and CDR2: SEHNR, FQNEAQ (reference sequence). The CDR3 DNA reads as TGTGCCGGCAGCCCCGACGGATCATGGGAAGAGACCCAGTACTTC. Protein product: CAGSPDGSWEETQYF.

Concerning this clonotype: A read error may explain this, as a much larger clone is one base away. The chain carries TRBV29-1 and TRBJ1-2; D is possibly TRBD1 (5 bases). The germline V gene has CDR1 SQVTM and CDR2 ANQGSEA. The CDR3 covers 13 residues. The DNA of the CDR3 is TGCAGCGTTGAAGCTAGGAGGGGCGATGGCTGCACCTTC. The encoded protein is CSVEARRGDGCTF.

This clonotype was found many times. The CDR3 region is CASSRDYNSNQPQHF. The DNA of the CDR3 is TGTGCCAGCAGCCGGGACTATAATAGCAATCAGCCCCAGCATTTT. V and J are TRBV27 and TRBJ1-5, with D possibly matching TRBD1 (5 bases). Trimming removed 6 bases from V and 0 bases from J, with 12 bases in between. Germline V lookup: CDR1 MNHEY, CDR2 SMNVEV (reference sequence). There are 15 residues in the CDR3.